The 7 T cell receptor beta chains below come from one sample, sequenced in a study of blood T cell repertoires in COVID-19. Here immunoSEQ multiplex PCR was the method, and the copy in TCRdb shows in-frame clones only, minus some. The data show more than 250,000 clones, over 75% seen once. The sequenced sample consisted of peripheral blood. These receptors all come from a man aged 45-60 years with active or convalescent COVID-19.

The gene calls are TRBV5-6 and TRBJ2-5, with D unclear. The CDR3 totals 13 residues. Germline V gene sequence: CDR1 SGHDT, CDR2 YYEEEE. V lost 4 bases and J 3 bases, leaving 10 bases between the germline ends. CDR3 sequence: CASSRGTEETQYF. The CDR3 nucleotides are TGTGCCAGCAGCCGAGGCACCGAAGAGACCCAGTACTTC.

This clone appeared a single time. The rearrangement uses TRBV12-3 or TRBV12-4 and TRBJ2-2; D perhaps matches TRBD2 (6 bases). V lost 10 bases, J lost 7 bases, and 10 bases lay in between. The CDR3 is 11 residues long. The CDR3 sequence: CATWGVGELFF. The CDR3 DNA reads as TGTGCCACCTGGGGGGTCGGGGAGCTGTTTTTT.

In its sample, this clone was seen a few times. Its ends do not fully match the called genes, so a read error is possible. V usage is TRBV12-5 and J usage is TRBJ2-5; D gene unclear. The CDR3 has 12 amino acids. The germline V gene encodes CDR1 LGHNT and CDR2 FRNRAP. The CDR3 nucleotides are TGTGCTAGTGGTATAAACCAGGAGACCCAGTACTTC. The encoded protein is CASGINQETQYF.

The V call is TRBV27, the J call TRBJ2-1; 9 nucleotides agree with TRBD2. Germline V gene lookup returns CDR1 MNHEY and CDR2 SMNVEV (reference sequence). After removal of 3 bases from V and 6 bases from J, the junction contained 9 bases not matched to a gene. CDR3 length: 16 residues. CDR3 sequence: CASSFRGLAPPNEQFF. DNA for the CDR3: TGTGCCAGCAGTTTTCGGGGACTAGCCCCTCCCAATGAGCAGTTCTTC.

The chain employs TRBV5-1 and TRBJ1-1; D is possibly TRBD1 (5 bases). CDR3 length: 14 residues. V lost 1 base to trimming and J lost 3 bases, with 10 bases between them. Germline CDR1 and CDR2: SGHRS and YFSETQ. The CDR3 nucleotides read TGCGCCAGCAGCTTGAGCAGGGCGGACACTGAAGCTTTCTTT. Its translation: CASSLSRADTEAFF.

The V and J genes are TRBV18 and TRBJ2-2, with D possibly TRBD1 on 5 matching bases. The germline V and J ends were trimmed by 1 base and 1 base, with 7 bases remaining between them. Germline assignment: CDR1 KGHSH and CDR2 LQKENI. There are 15 residues in the CDR3. CDR3 DNA: TGTGCCAGCTCACCACAGGGGTTGAACACCGGGGAGCTGTTTTTT. Amino acids: CASSPQGLNTGELFF.

The genes are TRBV18 and TRBJ1-3; a possible D gene is TRBD1 (5 bases). Deletions cut 2 bases from V and 0 bases from J, with 14 bases between. Germline CDR1 and CDR2: KGHSH and LQKENI. The CDR3 is 17 residues long. As DNA, the CDR3 is TGTGCCAGCTCACCAGTCCCGGGACTAGCCTCTGGAAACACCATATATTTT. This sequence encodes CASSPVPGLASGNTIYF.